Below are 18 T cell receptor beta chains sequenced from a single sample in a study of blood T cell repertoires in COVID-19. Data came from immunoSEQ multiplex PCR; TCRdb stores just in-frame clones and leaves some out. The data contain 150,000 to 200,000 clones, around 79% of them singletons. Sequencing was done on a sample of peripheral blood. The origin of the receptors is a man in his sixties with active or convalescent COVID-19.

The V call is TRBV5-4, the J call TRBJ2-3, with TRBD2 matching over 8 bases. This CDR3 has 14 amino acids. Germline loops: CDR1 SGHNT, CDR2 YYREEE (reference sequence). The trim removed 6 bases at V and 4 bases at J, leaving 7 bases unmatched. DNA of the CDR3: TGTGCCAGCAAGAGGGCGGGAGGCCCAGATACGCAGTATTTT. It encodes CASKRAGGPDTQYF.

The chain has TRBV12-3 or TRBV12-4 and TRBJ2-7; a possible D gene is TRBD1 (5 bases). Deletions cut 3 bases from V and 10 bases from J, with 10 bases between. This CDR3 is 11 amino acids long. The CDR3 DNA sequence: TGTGCCAGCAGTTTGGGGCAGAAACAGTACTTC. Translated: CASSLGQKQYF.

This clone appeared once. The chain combines TRBV27 with TRBJ2-2; TRBD2 agrees at 14 bases. V was clipped by 1 base and J by 6 bases; unmatched bases: 4. The V gene's germline CDR1 is MNHEY and CDR2 SMNVEV (reference sequence). The length of the CDR3 is 17 residues. The CDR3 here is CASSLWGLAGAPGELFF. Written as DNA, the CDR3 is TGTGCCAGCAGTTTATGGGGACTAGCGGGAGCCCCCGGGGAGCTGTTTTTT.

The V call is TRBV10-2, the J call TRBJ1-1; 8 bases map to TRBD1. There are 16 residues in the CDR3. With V trimmed by 6 bases and J by 0 bases, 9 bases remained unmatched. Per the germline V gene, CDR1 is WSHSY and CDR2 is SAAADI. The CDR3 loop is CASRGQAGRMNTEAFF. CDR3 DNA sequence: TGCGCCAGCAGGGGACAGGCGGGAAGGATGAACACTGAAGCTTTCTTT.

CDR3 coding DNA: TGTGCCACCAGCAGAGCCCTCGTGGGGCACAATGAGCAGTTCTTC. Translating gives CATSRALVGHNEQFF. V is TRBV15 and J is TRBJ2-1; a weak D match, TRBD1 (5 bases). The CDR3 contains 15 residues. V was clipped by 1 base and J by 5 bases, with 12 bases between them. The germline V gene encodes CDR1 LNHNV and CDR2 YYDKDF (reference sequence).

There are a few counts of this clone. Other nucleotide sequences from this sample produce the same CDR3. Here the CDR3 reads CAWRPRTGPYEQYF. The CDR3 DNA reads TGTGCCTGGAGGCCCCGGACAGGACCCTACGAGCAGTACTTC. The genes are TRBV30 and TRBJ2-7; 7 bases are a match to TRBD1. The V gene's germline CDR1 is GTSNPN and CDR2 SVGIG (reference sequence). There are 14 residues in the CDR3. Losses at the gene ends were 3 bases for V and 2 bases for J; bases not matched to a gene: 7. Complete variable domain (other parts from reference TRBV30 and TRBJ2-7): SQTIHQWPATLVQPVGSPLSLECTVEGTSNPNLYWYRQAAGRGLQLLFYSVGIGQISSEVPQNLSASRPQDRQFILSSKKLLLSDSGFYLCAWRPRTGPYEQYFGPGTRLTVT.

This clone was seen more than once but under ten times. The genes are TRBV21-1 and TRBJ2-7; no check of the table's D call, TRBD1, against the DNA was made. TRBV21-1 corresponds to a pseudogene. The CDR3 extends over 18 amino acids. The chain's CDR3 is CASSLLIPRGQGADEQYF. The CDR3, as DNA: TGTGCCAGCAGCCTACTCATTCCGCGGGGACAGGGGGCTGACGAGCAGTACTTC.

This clone was seen a single time. The rearrangement uses TRBV9 and TRBJ2-5, with 10 bases matching TRBD1. The J segment lost 4 bases and the V segment lost 4 bases, leaving 19 bases of the junction unmatched. This CDR3 is built from 19 residues. Germline CDR1 and CDR2: SGDLS and YYNGEE. CDR3 bases: TGTGCCAGCAGCCCACGGGACAGGGGTTTTGGAGTTATCAGAGAGACCCAGTACTTC. This translates into CASSPRDRGFGVIRETQYF.

The chain joins TRBV27 to TRBJ1-5; 7 nucleotides align to TRBD1. Germline values: CDR1 MNHEY, CDR2 SMNVEV (reference sequence). Unmatched junction bases numbered 6, after V lost 5 bases and J lost 5 bases. CDR3 size: 14 residues. The CDR3 reads CASSLRGEYQPQHF. In DNA, the CDR3 is TGTGCCAGCAGTCTCAGGGGGGAATATCAGCCCCAGCATTTT.

The V gene is TRBV21-1, the J gene TRBJ2-7; TRBD2 was called by the table and not checked on the DNA. TRBV21-1 is termed a pseudogene. The CDR3 has 18 residues. The CDR3 here is CASSRLRDLGPRTYEQYF. The CDR3 DNA follows: TGTGCCAGCAGCAGACTGCGGGACTTAGGACCCAGAACGTACGAGCAGTACTTC.

The J gene is TRBJ2-3, the V gene TRBV9, with 10 bases matching TRBD2. V lost 4 bases, J lost 3 bases, and 5 bases stayed unmatched. From germline, CDR1 is SGDLS and CDR2 YYNGEE. This CDR3 contains 15 residues. This CDR3 is CASSFSGRKTDTQYF. CDR3 DNA sequence: TGTGCCAGCAGCTTTAGCGGGAGGAAGACAGATACGCAGTATTTT.

This chain connects TRBV9 to TRBJ2-3; D not certain. The CDR3 length is 14 residues. Per the germline V gene, CDR1 is SGDLS and CDR2 is YYNGEE. V shed 0 bases and J shed 0 bases, with 5 bases lying between them. The CDR3 sequence: CASSVDGSTDTQYF. CDR3 DNA sequence: TGTGCCAGCAGCGTAGACGGTAGCACAGATACGCAGTATTTT.

The chain couples TRBV7-7 to TRBJ2-2; D perhaps matches TRBD2 (5 bases). V gave up 1 base and J gave up 5 bases, with 11 bases separating them. From germline, CDR1 is SSHAT and CDR2 FNYEAQ (reference sequence). The CDR3 runs 15 residues. CDR3 residues: CASSLVSTGTGELFF. In DNA, the CDR3 is TGTGCCAGCAGCTTAGTTTCTACGGGGACCGGGGAGCTGTTTTTT.

Only a few counts were recorded for this clone. The V gene is TRBV7-8, the J gene TRBJ1-5, with TRBD1 identical over 11 bases. The germline V gene has CDR1 SGHVS and CDR2 FQNEAQ. V trimming: 3 bases; J trimming: 2 bases; junction bases outside the gene matches: 3. CDR3 length: 16 residues. The CDR3 DNA reads TGTGCCAGCAGCTTCACGGGACAGGGGGGCAATCAGCCCCAGCATTTT. Amino acid sequence: CASSFTGQGGNQPQHF.

There are a few counts of this clone. V and J are TRBV27 and TRBJ2-3, with 8 positions matching TRBD2. This CDR3 is 19 amino acids long. The germline V gene encodes CDR1 MNHEY and CDR2 SMNVEV (reference sequence). The V and J ends lost 6 bases and 4 bases, in that order; junction bases with no gene match: 21. The CDR3, as DNA: TGTGCCAGCAGCCCCCCGGCACTAGCGGCGAGTAATCAGCCAGATACGCAGTATTTT. It codes for CASSPPALAASNQPDTQYF.

This clone was found a few times. V usage is TRBV27 and J usage is TRBJ1-1; TRBD1 might be the D (5 bases). Trimming pared 6 bases from V and 4 bases from J, leaving 21 bases between. This CDR3 region has 16 residues. Looked up from germline, CDR1 is MNHEY and CDR2 is SMNVEV (reference sequence). This CDR3 is CASSQPRGLRGTEAFF. The CDR3 DNA follows: TGTGCCAGCAGCCAACCTCGGGGGTTGCGAGGCACTGAAGCTTTCTTT.

There are a few counts of this clone. The chain employs TRBV11-3 and TRBJ2-3, with D perhaps matching TRBD2 (6 bases). V shed 0 bases and J shed 1 base, with 17 bases lying between them. The CDR3 has 18 amino acids. Germline CDR1 and CDR2: SGHNT and YENEEA. CDR3 sequence: CASSLEGCLALGTDTQYF. CDR3 sequence (DNA): TGTGCCAGCAGCTTAGAAGGATGTCTAGCGCTAGGCACAGATACGCAGTATTTT.

The rearrangement uses TRBV6-5 and TRBJ1-3; tentative D call: TRBD1 (6 bases). This CDR3 contains 15 residues. The germline gives CDR1 MNHEY, CDR2 SVGAGI. Trimming shortened V by 5 bases and J by 7 bases, and 18 bases separated the two germline ends. CDR3 in amino acids: CASSPRVLRGNTIYF. CDR3 sequence (DNA): TGTGCCAGCAGTCCTCGGGTTCTGAGGGGGAACACCATATATTTT.